This T cell receptor (beta chain) emerged from a study of T cells expressing NK-cell markers. TCRdb reprocessed the 5' RACE reads; each CDR3 protein has one entry and no DNA is given. This sample's clone table lists over 150,000 distinct CDR3 sequences. CDR3 size: 16 residues. Germline V gene data show CDR1 as SGHRS and CDR2 as YFSETQ. J is TRBJ2-7 and V is TRBV5-1; TCRdb names TRBD2, which stays unverified in the absence of DNA. This sequence was found in a woman between 45 and 60 years old in good health. Sequenced material: blood T cells: a sorted CD56 or NKG2C T cell subset, CD4+ or CD8+ T cells, or bulk PBMC T cells (not recorded which). CDR3 protein: CASSLEGAGGPGEQYF.